The clone carrying this TCR beta chain was counted at least ten times. Its antigen is not identified. Germline-derived CDR1 and CDR2 are SGHTA and FQGNSA. CDR3 length: 15 amino acids. V was clipped by 1 base and J by 5 bases, with 14 bases between them. This specimen belongs to a study of CD8 T cells in ankylosing spondylitis. General study findings and limits: About 8 highly homologous variants made up a TCR beta motif, and this motif appeared characteristic of ankylosing spondylitis blood. Significant enrichment of disease-linked clones was reported in matched ankylosing spondylitis synovial fluid. Reports of some motif variants in reactive arthritis synovial fluid and blood predate this one.

Each CDR3 protein is one row after TCRdb ran MiXCR on the 5' RACE reads. The table shows under 200,000 distinct CDR3 sequences, with more than 9% occurring only once. The rearrangement uses TRBV7-2 and TRBJ2-5; the D is unclear. Sample: blood, either unsorted or a sorted T cell fraction (not recorded which). The source of this sequence is a male donor with ankylosing spondylitis or in good health (not recorded which). The CDR3 bases are TGTGCCAGCAGCTTAGTGGTCGGCAGTGATGAGACCCAGTACTTC. Translation gives CASSLVVGSDETQYF.